Listed here are 2 T cell receptor beta chains from one sample, sequenced in a study of blood T cell repertoires in COVID-19. Profiled with immunoSEQ multiplex PCR; TCRdb holds only in-frame clones, not every one. The profile covers hundreds of thousands of clones, with less than 90% appearing a single time and 3% taken by the ten largest. Sequenced sample: PBMCs or T cells enriched from blood (not recorded which). Receptors were obtained from a woman aged 45-65 years who had recovered from COVID-19.

The CDR3 loop is CASLGLRTRYGYTF. CDR3 coding DNA: TGTGCCAGCTTGGGACTTCGGACCCGCTATGGCTACACCTTC. The V gene is TRBV28, the J gene TRBJ1-2, with a weak D call TRBD1 (5 bases). Germline V gene sequence: CDR1 MDHEN, CDR2 SYDVKM. The CDR3 loop spans 14 amino acids. V lost 8 bases, J lost 4 bases, and 17 bases lay in between.

Worth noting for this clone: Other DNA variants within this sample encode the same CDR3. This chain links TRBV7-9 with TRBJ1-1, with unresolved D. The CDR3 contains 14 residues. Trimming removed 4 bases at V and 0 bases at J, with 9 bases between. Germline V gene data show CDR1 as SEHNR and CDR2 as FQNEAQ (reference sequence). Written as DNA, the CDR3 is TGTGCCAGCAGCTCCGACTCAATGAACACTGAAGCTTTCTTT. Translating gives CASSSDSMNTEAFF. The full variable domain, completed using reference TRBV7-9 and TRBJ1-1, is DTGVSQNPRHKITKRGQNVTFRCDPISEHNRLYWYRQTLGQGPEFLTYFQNEAQLEKSRLLSDRFSAERPKGSFSTLEIQRTEQGDSAMYLCASSSDSMNTEAFFGQGTRLTVV.